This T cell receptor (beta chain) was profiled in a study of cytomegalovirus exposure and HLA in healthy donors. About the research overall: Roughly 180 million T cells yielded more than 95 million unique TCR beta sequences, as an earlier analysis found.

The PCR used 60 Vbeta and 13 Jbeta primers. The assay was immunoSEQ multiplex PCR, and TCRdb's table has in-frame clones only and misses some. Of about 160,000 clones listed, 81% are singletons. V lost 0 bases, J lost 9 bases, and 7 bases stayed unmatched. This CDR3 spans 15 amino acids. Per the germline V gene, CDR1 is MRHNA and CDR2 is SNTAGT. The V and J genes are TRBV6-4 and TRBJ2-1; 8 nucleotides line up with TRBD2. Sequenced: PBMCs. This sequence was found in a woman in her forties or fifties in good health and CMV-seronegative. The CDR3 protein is CASSDSYGRASEQFF. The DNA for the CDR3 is TGTGCCAGCAGTGACTCGTACGGGAGGGCCAGTGAGCAGTTCTTC.